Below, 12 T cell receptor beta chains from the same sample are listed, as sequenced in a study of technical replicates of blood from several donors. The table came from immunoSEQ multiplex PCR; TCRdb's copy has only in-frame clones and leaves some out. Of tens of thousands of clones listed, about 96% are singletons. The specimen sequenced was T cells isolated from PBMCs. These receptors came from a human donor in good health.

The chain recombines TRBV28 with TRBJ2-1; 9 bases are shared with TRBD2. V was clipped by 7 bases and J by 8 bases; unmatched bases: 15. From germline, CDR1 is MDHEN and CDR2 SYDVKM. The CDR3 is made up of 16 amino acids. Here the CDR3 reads CASTSMGRGGVDEQFF. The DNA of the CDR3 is TGTGCCAGCACCTCAATGGGGCGGGGGGGCGTAGATGAGCAGTTCTTC.

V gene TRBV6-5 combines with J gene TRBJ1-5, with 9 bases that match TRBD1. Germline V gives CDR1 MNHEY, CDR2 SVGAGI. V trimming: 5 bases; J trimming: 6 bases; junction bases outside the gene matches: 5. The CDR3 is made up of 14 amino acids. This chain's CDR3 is CASSKTGGGQPQHF. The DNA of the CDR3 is TGTGCCAGCAGTAAAACAGGGGGCGGTCAGCCCCAGCATTTT.

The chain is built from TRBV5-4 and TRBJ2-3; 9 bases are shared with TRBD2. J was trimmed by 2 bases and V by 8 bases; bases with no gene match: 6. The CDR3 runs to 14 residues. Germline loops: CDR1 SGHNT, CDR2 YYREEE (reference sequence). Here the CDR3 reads CASLVAGVTDTQYF. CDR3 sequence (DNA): TGTGCCAGTCTAGTAGCGGGAGTCACAGATACGCAGTATTTT.

The chain's CDR3 is CASSFTGTGTYEQYF. As DNA, the CDR3 is TGTGCCAGCAGTTTTACCGGGACAGGGACCTACGAGCAGTACTTC. The rearrangement uses TRBV27 and TRBJ2-7; 9 nucleotides align to TRBD1. The ends lost 3 bases at V and 2 bases at J; junction bases unmatched: 5. Germline V gene data show CDR1 as MNHEY and CDR2 as SMNVEV (reference sequence). The CDR3 consists of 15 residues.

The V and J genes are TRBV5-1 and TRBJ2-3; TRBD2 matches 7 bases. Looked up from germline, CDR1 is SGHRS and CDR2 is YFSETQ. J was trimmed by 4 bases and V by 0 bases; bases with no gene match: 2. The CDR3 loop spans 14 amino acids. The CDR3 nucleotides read TGCGCCAGCAGCTTGGATGCGGGAGCAGATACGCAGTATTTT. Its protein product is CASSLDAGADTQYF.

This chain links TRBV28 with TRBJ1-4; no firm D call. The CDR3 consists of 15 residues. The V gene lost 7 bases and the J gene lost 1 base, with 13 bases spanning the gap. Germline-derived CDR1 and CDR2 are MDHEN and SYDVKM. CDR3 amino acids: CASNYRGVTNEKLFF. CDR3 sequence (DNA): TGTGCCAGCAATTATCGGGGAGTAACTAATGAAAAACTGTTTTTT. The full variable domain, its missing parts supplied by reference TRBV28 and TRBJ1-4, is DVKVTQSSRYLVKRTGEKVFLECVQDMDHENMFWYRQDPGLGLRLIYFSYDVKMKEKGDIPEGYSVSREKKERFSLILESASTNQTSMYLCASNYRGVTNEKLFFGSGTQLSVL.

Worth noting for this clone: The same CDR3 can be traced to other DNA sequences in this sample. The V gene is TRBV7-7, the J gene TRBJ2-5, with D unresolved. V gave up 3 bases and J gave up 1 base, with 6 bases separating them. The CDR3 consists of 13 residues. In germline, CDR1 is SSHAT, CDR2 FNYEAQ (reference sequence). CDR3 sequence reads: CASSLNSQETQYF. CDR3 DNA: TGTGCCAGCAGCTTGAACTCCCAAGAGACCCAGTACTTC.

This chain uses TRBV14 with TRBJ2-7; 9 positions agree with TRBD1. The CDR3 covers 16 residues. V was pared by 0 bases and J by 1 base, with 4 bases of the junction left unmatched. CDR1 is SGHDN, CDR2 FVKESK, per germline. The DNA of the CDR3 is TGTGCCAGCAGCCAAGATCTTGGGACAGGGTCCTACGAGCAGTACTTC. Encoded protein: CASSQDLGTGSYEQYF. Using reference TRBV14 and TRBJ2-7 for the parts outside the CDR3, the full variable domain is EAGVTQFPSHSVIEKGQTVTLRCDPISGHDNLYWYRRVMGKEIKFLLHFVKESKQDESGMPNNRFLAERTGGTYSTLKVQPAELEDSGVYFCASSQDLGTGSYEQYFGPGTRLTVT.

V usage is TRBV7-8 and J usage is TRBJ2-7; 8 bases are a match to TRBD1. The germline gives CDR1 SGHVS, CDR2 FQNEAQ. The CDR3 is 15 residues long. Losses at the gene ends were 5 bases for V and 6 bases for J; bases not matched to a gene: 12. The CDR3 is CASSTRTGKLGEQYF. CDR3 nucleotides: TGTGCCAGCAGCACGAGGACAGGGAAGTTGGGCGAGCAGTACTTC.

This CDR3 reads CASSPPSSYEQFF. The DNA for the CDR3 is TGTGCCAGCAGCCCTCCCAGTTCTTATGAGCAGTTCTTC. The chain has TRBV11-2 and TRBJ2-1; D is unclear. This CDR3 is built from 13 residues. The germline V and J ends were trimmed by 5 bases and 8 bases, with 13 bases remaining between them. Germline V gives CDR1 SGHAT, CDR2 FQNNGV.

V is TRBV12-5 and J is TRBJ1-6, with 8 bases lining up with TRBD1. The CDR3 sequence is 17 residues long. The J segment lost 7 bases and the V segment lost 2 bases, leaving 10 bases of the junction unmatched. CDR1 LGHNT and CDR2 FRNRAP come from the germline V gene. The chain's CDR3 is CASGLTLGQGVNSPLHF. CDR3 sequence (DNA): TGTGCTAGTGGTTTGACCTTAGGACAGGGCGTGAATTCACCCCTCCACTTT.

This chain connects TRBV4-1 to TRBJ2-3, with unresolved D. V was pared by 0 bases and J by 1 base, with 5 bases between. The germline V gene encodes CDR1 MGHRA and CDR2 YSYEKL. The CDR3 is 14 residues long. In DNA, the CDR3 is TGCGCCAGCAGCCAAGACCTAGGCACAGATACGCAGTATTTT. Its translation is CASSQDLGTDTQYF.